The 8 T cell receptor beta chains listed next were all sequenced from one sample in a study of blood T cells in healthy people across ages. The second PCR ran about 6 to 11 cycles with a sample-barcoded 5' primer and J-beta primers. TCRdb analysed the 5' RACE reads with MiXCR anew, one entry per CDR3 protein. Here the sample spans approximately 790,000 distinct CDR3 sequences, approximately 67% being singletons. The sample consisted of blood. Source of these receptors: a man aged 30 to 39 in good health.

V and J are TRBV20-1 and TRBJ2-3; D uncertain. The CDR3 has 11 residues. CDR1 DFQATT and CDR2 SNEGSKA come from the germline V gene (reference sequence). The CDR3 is CTRTSTDTQYF. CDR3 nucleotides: TGCACGAGAACTTCCACAGATACGCAGTATTTT.

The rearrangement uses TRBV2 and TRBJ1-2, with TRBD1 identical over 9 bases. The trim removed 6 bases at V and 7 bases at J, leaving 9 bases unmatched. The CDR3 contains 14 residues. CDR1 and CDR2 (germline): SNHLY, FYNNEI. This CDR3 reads CASSEDRGSAGYTF. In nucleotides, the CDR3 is TGTGCCAGCAGCGAGGACAGGGGTTCGGCTGGCTACACCTTC.

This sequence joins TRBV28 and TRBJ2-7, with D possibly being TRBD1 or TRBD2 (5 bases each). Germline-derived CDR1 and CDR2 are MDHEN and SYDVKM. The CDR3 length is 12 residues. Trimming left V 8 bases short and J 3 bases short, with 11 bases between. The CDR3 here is CASGGNYYEQYF. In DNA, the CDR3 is TGTGCCAGCGGGGGAAATTACTACGAGCAGTACTTC.

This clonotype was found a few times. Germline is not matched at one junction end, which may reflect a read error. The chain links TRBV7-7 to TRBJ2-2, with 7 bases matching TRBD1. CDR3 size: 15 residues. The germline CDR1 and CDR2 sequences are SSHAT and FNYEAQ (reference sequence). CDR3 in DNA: TGTGCTAGCAGCCCCCAGGGGGCGAACACCGGGGAGCTGTTTTTT. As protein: CASSPQGANTGELFF.

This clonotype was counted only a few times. CDR3 in amino acids: CASSASTGREQYF. The CDR3, as DNA: TGTGCCAGCAGCGCCTCGACAGGGCGCGAGCAGTACTTC. The genes are TRBV7-2 and TRBJ2-7; 7 positions agree with TRBD1. The CDR3 spans 13 residues. After removal of 5 bases from V and 6 bases from J, the junction contained 7 bases not matched to a gene. Germline CDR1 and CDR2: SGHTA and FQGNSA.

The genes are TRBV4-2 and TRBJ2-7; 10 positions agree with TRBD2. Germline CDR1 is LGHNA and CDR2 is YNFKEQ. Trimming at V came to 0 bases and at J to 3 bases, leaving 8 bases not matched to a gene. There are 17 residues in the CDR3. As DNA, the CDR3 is TGTGCCAGCAGCCAAGAATCTGCTAGCGGGGGATTCTACGAGCAGTACTTC. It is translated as CASSQESASGGFYEQYF.

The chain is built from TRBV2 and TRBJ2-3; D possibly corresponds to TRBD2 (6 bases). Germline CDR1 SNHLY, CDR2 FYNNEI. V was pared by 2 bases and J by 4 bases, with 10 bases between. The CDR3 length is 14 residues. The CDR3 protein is CASSELGGADTQYF. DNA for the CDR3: TGTGCCAGCAGTGAATTGGGAGGCGCAGATACGCAGTATTTT. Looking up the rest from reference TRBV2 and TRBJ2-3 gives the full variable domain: EPEVTQTPSHQVTQMGQEVILRCVPISNHLYFYWYRQILGQKVEFLVSFYNNEISEKSEIFDDQFSVERPDGSNFTLKIRSTKLEDSAMYFCASSELGGADTQYFGPGTRLTVL.

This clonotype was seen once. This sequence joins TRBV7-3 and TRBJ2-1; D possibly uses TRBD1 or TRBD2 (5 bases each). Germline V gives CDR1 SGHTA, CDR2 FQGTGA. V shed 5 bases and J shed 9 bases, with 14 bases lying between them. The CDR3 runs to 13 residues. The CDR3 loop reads CASSLSSGTEQFF. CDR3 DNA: TGTGCCAGCAGCCTTTCCTCCGGGACTGAGCAGTTCTTC.